This T cell receptor beta chain was recorded in a study of T-cell reconstitution after alpha-beta-depleted transplantation in children. The germline V gene has CDR1 SGHRS and CDR2 YFSETQ. V gave up 2 bases and J gave up 8 bases, with 4 bases separating them. The CDR3 spans 11 residues. In the case of this clonotype: Its antigen is unknown.

Unique molecular identifiers were used in preparing the TCRbeta library. MiXCR, applied by TCRdb to the PCR reads, yields one record per CDR3 protein. The data show some 450,000 distinct CDR3 sequences, 43% seen once. Study-level points and caveats: Reportedly, alpha-beta T cells present about two months post-transplant originated from several hundred expanded clones of graft origin. Several patients had high TCRbeta diversity at day 60; it came from surviving recipient T cells and thymic progenitors.

This sequence originates from a girl aged 2-10 years with aplastic anemia, due to receive a stem cell transplant. This chain connects TRBV5-1 to TRBJ2-2; D not resolved. The sequenced sample was PBMCs, obtained before TCRalphabeta/CD19-depleted stem cell transplant. CDR3 DNA sequence: TGCGCCAGCAGCTTCCGGGGGGAGCTGTTTTTT. Translation: CASSFRGELFF.